A selection of T cell receptor beta chains follows, all from one sample in a study of cytomegalovirus exposure and HLA in healthy donors. Measured with immunoSEQ multiplex PCR; TCRdb has only the in-frame clones, and not every one. In total, the table holds some 70,000 clones. The sample consisted of PBMCs. These receptors all come from a female donor in good health and CMV-seropositive. CDR3s include the opening cysteine and the closing phenylalanine or tryptophan. The D gene is left open where the match is weak.

TRBJ1-3,-,TRBV5-1,CASSATSGSGNTIYF,TGCGCCAGCAGCGCGACTAGCGGCTCTGGAAACACCATATATTTT
TRBJ1-1,-,TRBV14,CASSQEGRGSEAFF,TGTGCCAGCAGCCAAGAAGGTCGAGGATCTGAAGCTTTCTTT
TRBJ2-2,-,TRBV7-6,CASSPGTEPTGELFF,TGTGCCAGCAGCCCCGGGACTGAACCCACCGGGGAGCTGTTTTTT
TRBJ1-2,TRBD1,TRBV6-1,CASSEGTGGFYGYTF,TGTGCCAGCAGTGAAGGGACAGGGGGCTTCTATGGCTACACCTTC
TRBJ1-1,-,TRBV29-1,CSAQGNTEAFF,TGCAGCGCCCAGGGGAACACTGAAGCTTTCTTT
TRBJ1-2,-,TRBV10-3,CATTSGGLSGYTF,TGTGCCACCACGTCCGGAGGCCTCAGTGGCTACACCTTC
TRBJ2-2,-,TRBV11-2,CASSLEAHAGELFF,TGTGCCAGCAGTCTAGAAGCCCACGCCGGGGAGCTGTTTTTT
TRBJ2-1,TRBD2,TRBV4-1,CASSPPSGRAMYEQFF,TGCGCCAGCAGCCCCCCTAGCGGGAGGGCCATGTATGAGCAGTTCTTC
TRBJ1-6,-,TRBV30,CAWASTFNSPLHF,TGTGCCTGGGCGAGTACTTTCAATTCACCCCTCCACTTT
TRBJ1-2,-,TRBV2,CASSFGQSSSGYTF,TGTGCCAGCAGTTTCGGACAGTCTAGTAGTGGCTACACCTTC
TRBJ1-5,TRBD1,TRBV19,CASSKVGAGQRYSNQPQHF,TGTGCCAGTAGTAAAGTAGGTGCGGGACAGAGATATAGCAATCAGCCCCAGCATTTT
TRBJ1-1,TRBD1,TRBV6-5,CASSLTGRLNTEAFF,TGTGCCAGCAGTCTGACAGGGCGCTTGAACACTGAAGCTTTCTTT
TRBJ2-1,-,TRBV11-2,CASSLSEEYEQFF,TGTGCCAGCAGCTTATCGGAGGAATATGAGCAGTTCTTC
TRBJ2-7,-,TRBV6-1,CASSEFRVEQYF,TGTGCCAGCAGTGAATTCAGGGTCGAGCAGTACTTC
TRBJ1-2,TRBD1,TRBV19,CASSRWGQAKGYTF,TGTGCCAGTAGCAGATGGGGACAGGCCAAGGGCTACACCTTC
TRBJ2-2,TRBD2,TRBV10-1,CASSGATSGGPGELFF,TGCGCCAGCAGTGGGGCGACTAGCGGGGGCCCCGGGGAGCTGTTTTTT
TRBJ1-2,TRBD1,TRBV27,CASSSRAGGTTNYGYTF,TGTGCCAGCAGTTCCCGGGCAGGGGGAACCACTAACTATGGCTACACCTTC
TRBJ1-5,-,TRBV5-4,CASSWGPNQPQHF,TGTGCCAGCAGCTGGGGGCCCAATCAGCCCCAGCATTTT
TRBJ2-6,-,TRBV6-1,CASSELSGLNSGANVLTF,TGTGCCAGCAGTGAATTGTCAGGACTCAACTCTGGGGCCAACGTCCTGACTTTC
TRBJ2-7,TRBD1,TRBV6-6,CASSYGQGSKPSEQYF,TGTGCCAGCAGCTACGGACAGGGGTCAAAACCCTCCGAGCAGTACTTC
TRBJ2-7,TRBD2,TRBV4-2,CASSQVDGLAGDEQYF,TGTGCCAGCAGCCAAGTGGACGGACTAGCGGGAGACGAGCAGTACTTC
TRBJ2-1,-,TRBV9,CASSPRLIGGRGGLRNEQFF,TGTGCCAGCAGCCCCCGCCTGATAGGGGGGAGGGGGGGGCTGAGGAATGAGCAGTTCTTC
TRBJ1-1,-,TRBV6-5,CASSYQGYNTEAFF,TGTGCCAGCAGTTACCAGGGATACAACACTGAAGCTTTCTTT
TRBJ2-5,TRBD2,TRBV28,CASSLRGRVFQETQYF,TGTGCCAGCAGTTTGCGCGGGAGAGTATTTCAAGAGACCCAGTACTTC
TRBJ1-2,-,TRBV5-5,CASSLTGAYYYGYTF,TGTGCCAGCAGCTTGACAGGTGCCTACTACTATGGCTACACCTTC
TRBJ2-7,-,TRBV4-1,CASSQEGARDSSYEQYF,TGCGCCAGCAGCCAAGAAGGGGCGAGAGACAGCTCCTACGAGCAGTACTTC
TRBJ1-3,-,TRBV6-5,CASSYSGRLSGNTIYF,TGTGCCAGCAGTTACTCGGGGCGGCTTTCTGGAAACACCATATATTTT
TRBJ1-2,TRBD1,TRBV11-2,CASSIWTGEGYGYTF,TGTGCCAGCAGCATCTGGACAGGGGAGGGCTATGGCTACACCTTC
TRBJ2-1,-,TRBV5-1,CASSWHFHGYGSSYNEQFF,TGCGCCAGCAGCTGGCACTTCCACGGATATGGGAGCTCCTACAATGAGCAGTTCTTC
TRBJ1-2,-,TRBV7-9,CASSSYREGYTF,TGTGCCAGCAGCTCCTACAGGGAAGGCTACACCTTC
TRBJ2-2,TRBD1,TRBV30,CAGSGGTGVSGELFF,TGTGCCGGGAGTGGGGGGACAGGGGTTTCCGGGGAGCTGTTTTTT
TRBJ2-7,TRBD1,TRBV5-1,CASSPAPRTGKTYEQYF,TGCGCCAGCAGCCCCGCTCCTCGGACAGGGAAGACCTACGAGCAGTACTTC
TRBJ2-7,-,TRBV6-5,CASSYVPGDEQYF,TGTGCCAGCAGTTATGTTCCGGGGGACGAGCAGTACTTC
TRBJ2-1,TRBD2,TRBV30,CAWSVPTSGGYNEQFF,TGTGCCTGGAGTGTCCCCACTAGCGGGGGCTACAATGAGCAGTTCTTC
TRBJ2-3,TRBD1,TRBV19,CASSRQGAYTQYF,TGTGCCAGTAGTAGACAGGGGGCATATACGCAGTATTTT
TRBJ1-2,-,TRBV5-1,CASSETLGTSIIKAKEGYGYTF,TGCGCCAGCAGCGAAACCTTAGGGACTTCCATAATCAAGGCGAAGGAGGGATATGGCTACACCTTC
TRBJ2-3,-,TRBV29-1,CSVEGRPSAGDTQYF,TGCAGCGTTGAAGGGAGGCCCTCTGCGGGAGATACGCAGTATTTT
TRBJ1-2,TRBD1,TRBV30,CAWNRGGQGLYGYTF,TGTGCCTGGAACCGGGGGGGACAGGGTCTCTATGGCTACACCTTC
TRBJ2-7,-,TRBV5-6,CASSLPRQTSSYKQYF,TGTGCCAGCAGCTTGCCCCGACAGACGAGCTCCTACAAGCAGTACTTC
TRBJ2-3,TRBD2,TRBV10-3,CAISESGTSGRNDTQYF,TGTGCCATCAGTGAGTCCGGGACTAGCGGGAGAAATGATACGCAGTATTTT
TRBJ2-1,-,TRBV27,CASSFSSSPRPNEQFF,TGTGCCAGCAGTTTCTCCTCGTCACCGCGTCCCAATGAGCAGTTCTTC
TRBJ2-1,TRBD2,TRBV4-2,CASSQEVGAGGGNEQFF,TGTGCCAGCAGCCAAGAGGTAGGAGCGGGAGGCGGCAATGAGCAGTTCTTC
TRBJ1-4,TRBD1,TRBV5-1,CASSFGQENEKLFF,TGCGCCAGCAGCTTCGGACAGGAGAATGAAAAACTGTTTTTT
TRBJ2-1,TRBD2,TRBV19,CASSRASGRINEQFF,TGTGCCAGTAGTAGGGCTAGCGGGAGGATCAATGAGCAGTTCTTC
TRBJ1-1,-,TRBV5-4,CASSGGAGRGGITEAFF,TGTGCCAGCAGCGGGGGGGCCGGCAGGGGAGGGATCACTGAAGCTTTCTTT